A selection of T cell receptor beta chains follows, all from one sample in a study of neurological immune-mediated disorders. MiXCR, run by TCRdb on the 5' RACE reads, gives a single entry per CDR3 protein. This sample has roughly 61,000 distinct CDR3 sequences; about 24% occur once, and the top ten carry about 4.5%. The specimen sequenced was PBMCs. The receptor set was obtained from a man between 60 and 75 years old with HTLV-1-associated myelopathy (HAM/TSP). Each CDR3 is given with its conserved first and last residue. Fields, in order: J gene, clone size, D gene, V gene, CDR3 protein, CDR3 DNA. The D gene is left open where the match is weak. Part of the rows lack a size; the others show once, few, many or a class for expanded clones.

>TRBJ2-3|NA|NA|TRBV6-1
CASGGIADPTDTQYF
TGTGCCAGCGGAGGTATAGCGGACCCCACAGATACGCAGTATTTT
>TRBJ1-2|many|TRBD1|TRBV15
CATSSGQVLLEGGYTF
TGTGCCACCTCATCGGGACAGGTTTTACTCGAGGGGGGCTACACCTTC
>TRBJ1-5|many|NA|TRBV6-2/TRBV6-3
CASSDTGRNQPQHF
TGTGCCAGCAGCGATACCGGACGCAATCAGCCCCAGCATTTT
>TRBJ2-5|NA|NA|TRBV5-6
CDSSSPIRTQETQYF
TGTGACAGCAGCTCGCCCATAAGGACACAAGAGACCCAGTACTTC
>TRBJ2-5|many|TRBD1|TRBV11-2
CASSTSTGVETQYF
TGTGCCAGCAGCACCTCGACAGGGGTAGAGACCCAGTACTTC
>TRBJ2-2|many|TRBD1|TRBV5-1
CASRRGTEDGELFF
TGCGCCAGCAGGAGAGGGACAGAGGACGGGGAGCTGTTTTTT
>TRBJ2-5|NA|NA|TRBV13
CASSLGTSKETQYF
TGTGCCAGCAGCTTAGGGACTAGTAAAGAGACCCAGTACTTC
>TRBJ2-3|NA|NA|TRBV12-3/TRBV12-4
CASSPLGSTDTQYF
TGTGCCAGCAGTCCCCTCGGTAGCACAGATACGCAGTATTTT
>TRBJ2-1|many|NA|TRBV12-3/TRBV12-4
CASSLGLGISREHNEQFF
TGTGCCAGCAGTTTAGGATTGGGAATATCTCGGGAGCACAATGAGCAGTTCTTC
>TRBJ2-1|NA|TRBD2|TRBV20-1
CSASVIGRYYGEQFF
TGCAGTGCTAGCGTTATCGGGAGGTATTACGGTGAGCAGTTCTTC
>TRBJ2-4|many|TRBD2|TRBV5-1
CASSFRGGGNIQYF
TGCGCCAGCAGCTTTCGGGGGGGGGGAAACATTCAGTACTTC
>TRBJ2-5|few|NA|TRBV29-1
CSVRRETQYF
TGCAGCGTGAGGCGAGAGACCCAGTACTTC
>TRBJ1-1|many|NA|TRBV7-9
CASSLALANTEAFF
TGTGCCAGCAGCTTAGCGTTGGCGAACACTGAAGCTTTCTTT
>TRBJ2-7|many|NA|TRBV5-6
CASSLALQTYEQYF
TGTGCCAGCAGCTTGGCCCTGCAGACCTACGAGCAGTACTTC
>TRBJ2-7|many|NA|TRBV2
CASSGQEGHEQYF
TGTGCCAGCAGCGGACAGGAGGGGCACGAGCAGTACTTC
>TRBJ2-7|many|NA|TRBV7-2
CASSLTGTEQYF
TGTGCCAGCAGCTTAACCGGGACCGAGCAGTACTTC
>TRBJ2-2|many|TRBD2|TRBV7-9
CASSLLGTSGHTGELFF
TGTGCCAGCAGCTTATTGGGGACTAGCGGGCACACCGGGGAGCTGTTTTTT
>TRBJ2-2|few|TRBD1|TRBV5-1
CASSWIGQELTGELFF
TGCGCCAGCAGCTGGATCGGACAGGAACTTACCGGGGAGCTGTTTTTT
>TRBJ2-3|many|NA|TRBV9
CASSVIRLLGDTQYF
TGTGCCAGCAGCGTAATAAGACTACTAGGGGATACGCAGTATTTT
>TRBJ2-2|many|NA|TRBV5-1
CASSLQGGLNTGELFF
TGCGCCAGCAGCCTACAGGGAGGACTGAACACCGGGGAGCTGTTTTTT
>TRBJ2-3|many|NA|TRBV9
CASTARPSTDTQYF
TGTGCCAGCACCGCGCGGCCTAGCACAGATACGCAGTATTTT
>TRBJ2-4|many|NA|TRBV7-2
CASSLGKNIQYF
TGTGCCAGCAGCTTAGGCAAAAACATTCAGTACTTC
>TRBJ2-4|many|NA|TRBV20-1
CSARGGLGAKNIQYF
TGCAGTGCTAGAGGAGGGTTGGGGGCCAAAAACATTCAGTACTTC
>TRBJ1-1|many|TRBD1|TRBV20-1
CSAPGPGGGNTEAFF
TGCAGTGCTCCGGGCCCAGGGGGCGGGAACACTGAAGCTTTCTTT
>TRBJ2-3|NA|NA|TRBV5-1
CASSLTMFSTDTQYF
TGCGCCAGCAGCTTGACGATGTTCAGCACAGATACGCAGTATTTT
>TRBJ1-5|NA|NA|TRBV4-1
CASSQVPHGEQPQHF
TGCGCCAGCAGCCAAGTCCCTCATGGGGAACAACCCCAGCATTTT
>TRBJ2-2|NA|TRBD2|TRBV5-1
CASTKTSGPVELFF
TGCGCCAGCACCAAGACTAGCGGGCCCGTGGAGCTGTTTTTT
>TRBJ1-1|few|TRBD1|TRBV5-1
CASSSGPGQGNTEAFF
TGCGCCAGCAGCTCGGGACCGGGACAGGGGAACACTGAAGCTTTCTTT
>TRBJ2-1|NA|NA|TRBV5-1
CASSGGQGLAQFF
TGCGCCAGCAGCGGGGGACAAGGGCTTGCGCAGTTCTTC
>TRBJ2-2|many|NA|TRBV5-1
CASSFEMGNTGELFF
TGCGCCAGCAGCTTCGAAATGGGTAACACCGGGGAGCTGTTTTTT
>TRBJ2-5|many|NA|TRBV10-3
CAISEGTGSYMETQYF
TGTGCCATCAGTGAAGGAACAGGATCATACATGGAGACCCAGTACTTC
>TRBJ2-7|few|TRBD1|TRBV18
CASSPARGYEQYF
TGTGCCAGCTCACCAGCCAGGGGGTACGAGCAGTACTTC
>TRBJ2-1|once|NA|TRBV7-9
CASSLVDYTYNEQFF
TGTGCCAGCAGCTTAGTTGACTATACCTACAATGAGCAGTTCTTC
>TRBJ2-7|many|NA|TRBV5-1
CASSLGQAPTYEQYF
TGCGCCAGCAGCTTGGGCCAGGCCCCCACCTACGAGCAGTACTTC
>TRBJ1-1|many|NA|TRBV6-1
CASSPLALVRTLNTEAFF
TGTGCCAGCAGCCCCCTAGCCCTCGTCCGGACTTTGAACACTGAAGCTTTCTTT
>TRBJ1-3|many|TRBD1|TRBV10-3
CAISSPGGFSGNTIYF
TGTGCCATCAGTTCCCCAGGGGGCTTCTCTGGAAACACCATATATTTT
>TRBJ1-4|many|TRBD1|TRBV5-1
CASRRTGGYEKLFF
TGCGCCAGCAGGCGGACAGGAGGGTATGAAAAACTGTTTTTT
>TRBJ1-1|many|NA|TRBV12-3/TRBV12-4
CASRFTGNTEAFF
TGTGCCAGCAGATTTACAGGGAACACTGAAGCTTTCTTT
>TRBJ2-1|NA|NA|TRBV3-1
CASSPQGYEQFF
TGTGCCAGCAGCCCCCAGGGATATGAGCAGTTCTTC
>TRBJ2-2|many|TRBD2|TRBV27
CATRLAANTGELFF
TGTGCCACTAGACTAGCGGCGAACACCGGGGAGCTGTTTTTT
>TRBJ1-5|many|NA|TRBV5-1
CASSSGPEQPQHF
TGCGCCAGCAGCTCGGGCCCGGAGCAGCCCCAGCATTTT
>TRBJ2-1|many|TRBD2|TRBV29-1
CSVLLTSGRAGEQFF
TGCAGCGTACTCCTTACTAGCGGGAGGGCTGGTGAGCAGTTCTTC
>TRBJ1-2|NA|NA|TRBV20-1
CSAPGRNNYGYTF
TGCAGTGCCCCGGGACGGAATAATTATGGCTACACCTTC
>TRBJ1-2|NA|TRBD1|TRBV14
CVSSLLGTGVGYTF
TGTGTCAGCAGCCTCCTCGGGACAGGGGTTGGCTACACCTTC
>TRBJ1-1|many|NA|TRBV29-1
CSVEDTVRRTEAFF
TGCAGCGTTGAAGACACAGTGCGCCGCACTGAAGCTTTCTTT
>TRBJ2-1|NA|NA|TRBV20-1
CSARDPRGANEQFF
TGCAGTGCTAGAGATCCCCGAGGGGCTAATGAGCAGTTCTTC
>TRBJ2-3|many|NA|TRBV10-2
CASKSFEATDTQYF
TGCGCCAGCAAGTCCTTCGAAGCGACAGATACGCAGTATTTT
>TRBJ2-2|many|TRBD2|TRBV5-6
CASTPGSSGYTGELFF
TGTGCCAGCACCCCCGGTTCTAGCGGATACACCGGGGAGCTGTTTTTT
>TRBJ2-2|NA|NA|TRBV7-8
CASSRRGGGGNTGEMFF
TGTGCCAGCAGCCGTAGGGGAGGAGGGGGAAATACCGGGGAGATGTTTTTT
>TRBJ2-7|NA|NA|TRBV15
CATSRETSYEQYF
TGTGCCACCAGCAGGGAGACCTCCTACGAGCAGTACTTC
>TRBJ2-5|NA|NA|TRBV5-6
CASSLEKTGYQETQYF
TGTGCCAGCAGCTTGGAAAAGACAGGTTACCAAGAGACCCAGTACTTC
>TRBJ2-3|many|NA|TRBV21-1
CASSKSTDTQYF
TGTGCCAGCAGCAAAAGCACAGATACGCAGTATTTT
>TRBJ2-7|many|NA|TRBV5-5
CASSERDTSYEQYF
TGTGCCAGCAGCGAACGGGACACCTCCTACGAGCAGTACTTC